The rows below give T cell receptor beta chains drawn from one sample of a study of T cells after yellow fever vaccination. Each CDR3 protein gets one entry after TCRdb re-called the 5' RACE reads with MiXCR. Among some 100,000 distinct CDR3 sequences listed, 7.2% were seen once. This material consisted of CD4+ T cells sorted from PBMCs, taken 35 to 50 days after the first yellow fever vaccination. The receptors stem from a man younger than 30 who received the YFV17D yellow fever vaccine. CDR3s include the opening cysteine and the closing phenylalanine or tryptophan. A D gene is named only where the DNA matches it firmly. The size of a clone is reported for some rows only, either as once, few or many, or as a class for expanded clones.

d_call j_call v_call clone_size cdr3_aa cdr3_nt
NA TRBJ2-7 TRBV3-1 many CASGGQPSYEQYF TGTGCCAGCGGGGGCCAACCCTCCTACGAGCAGTACTTC
NA TRBJ2-1 TRBV10-3 many CAISPPGASSNEQFF TGTGCCATCAGTCCCCCCGGGGCGAGTTCCAATGAGCAGTTCTTC
TRBD1 TRBJ2-3 TRBV5-4 few CASSLGTGEDTQYF TGTGCCAGCAGCTTGGGGACAGGGGAGGATACGCAGTATTTT
TRBD1 TRBJ2-7 TRBV20-1 many CSARDGTGSEQYF TGCAGTGCTAGAGATGGGACAGGGAGCGAGCAGTACTTC
NA TRBJ2-6 TRBV6-5 many CASSSGRSSGANVLTF TGTGCCAGCAGTTCCGGACGGAGCTCTGGGGCCAACGTCCTGACTTTC
TRBD1 TRBJ1-4 TRBV5-1 many CASSFDRGREKLFF TGCGCCAGCAGCTTTGACAGGGGGCGAGAAAAACTGTTTTTT
TRBD2 TRBJ2-4 TRBV10-3 many CAISEWGGAKNIQYF TGTGCCATCAGTGAATGGGGGGGAGCCAAAAACATTCAGTACTTC
NA TRBJ2-1 TRBV19 few CAAARGNEQFF TGTGCCGCCGCCCGGGGCAATGAGCAGTTCTTC
TRBD2 TRBJ2-3 TRBV15 many CATSRTSPGDTQYF TGTGCCACCAGCAGGACTAGCCCCGGGGATACGCAGTATTTT
NA TRBJ2-1 TRBV6-1 many CASSVLGQTTREQFF TGTGCCAGCAGTGTTTTGGGGCAGACAACTCGTGAGCAGTTCTTC
NA TRBJ2-5 TRBV19 many CASSMHPGETQYF TGTGCCAGTAGTATGCACCCGGGGGAGACCCAGTACTTC
TRBD2 TRBJ2-1 TRBV4-2 few CASSQDRGAYNEQFF TGTGCCAGCAGCCAAGATCGGGGGGCCTACAATGAGCAGTTCTTC
NA TRBJ1-5 TRBV12-3/TRBV12-4 many CASSLGIFSNQPQHF TGTGCCAGCAGTTTGGGTATATTTAGCAATCAGCCCCAGCATTTT
NA TRBJ2-6 TRBV7-8 many CASSLRESSGANVLTF TGTGCCAGCAGCCTTAGGGAAAGCTCTGGGGCCAACGTCCTGACTTTC
NA TRBJ1-5 TRBV27 many CASGTGVLSNQPQHF TGTGCCAGCGGTACCGGGGTCCTTAGCAATCAGCCCCAGCATTTT
NA TRBJ1-1 TRBV7-9 many CASSYSRDTEAFF TGTGCCAGCAGCTACTCCAGGGACACTGAAGCTTTCTTT
NA TRBJ1-1 TRBV7-2 many CASSFRLGAGTEAFF TGTGCCAGCAGCTTTAGGCTGGGGGCTGGGACTGAAGCTTTCTTT
TRBD1 TRBJ2-6 TRBV7-6 many CASSLGTGNSGANVLTF TGTGCCAGCAGCTTAGGGACAGGGAATTCTGGGGCCAACGTCCTGACTTTC
NA TRBJ2-3 TRBV5-1 few CASSLFGVGGTDTQYF TGCGCCAGCAGCTTGTTCGGGGTAGGGGGCACAGATACGCAGTATTTT
NA TRBJ2-5 TRBV7-6 many CASSLVRAEIGTQYF TGTGCCAGCAGCTTAGTTAGGGCAGAGATCGGGACCCAGTACTTC
TRBD1 TRBJ2-1 TRBV5-1 many CASSPTGTGGYNEQFF TGCGCCAGCAGCCCAACCGGGACAGGAGGCTACAATGAGCAGTTCTTC
NA TRBJ2-3 TRBV9 many CASSGDLYTDTQYF TGTGCCAGCAGCGGGGACCTCTACACAGATACGCAGTATTTT
TRBD1 TRBJ2-3 TRBV5-4 NA CASSLDRGLTDTQYF TGTGCCAGCAGCTTGGACAGGGGCCTCACAGATACGCAGTATTTT
TRBD1 TRBJ2-2 TRBV19 NA CASSIRRDRNTGELFF TGTGCCAGTAGTATAAGACGGGACAGGAACACCGGGGAGCTGTTTTTT